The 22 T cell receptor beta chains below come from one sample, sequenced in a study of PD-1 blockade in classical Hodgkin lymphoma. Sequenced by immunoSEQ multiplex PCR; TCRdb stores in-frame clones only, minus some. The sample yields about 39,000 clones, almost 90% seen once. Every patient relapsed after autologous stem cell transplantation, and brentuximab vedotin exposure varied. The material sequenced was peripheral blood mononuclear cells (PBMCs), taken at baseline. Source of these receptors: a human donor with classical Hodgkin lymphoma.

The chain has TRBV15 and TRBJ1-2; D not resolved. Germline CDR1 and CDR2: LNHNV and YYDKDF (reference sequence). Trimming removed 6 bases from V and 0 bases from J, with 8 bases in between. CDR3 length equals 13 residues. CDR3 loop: CATRGKSNYGYTF. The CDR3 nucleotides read TGTGCCACCAGAGGGAAGTCTAACTATGGCTACACCTTC.

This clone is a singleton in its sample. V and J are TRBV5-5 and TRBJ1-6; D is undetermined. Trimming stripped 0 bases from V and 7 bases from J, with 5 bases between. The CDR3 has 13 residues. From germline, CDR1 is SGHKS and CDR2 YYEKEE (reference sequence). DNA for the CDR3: TGTGCCAGCAGCTTGGGCGGGAATTCACCCCTCCACTTT. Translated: CASSLGGNSPLHF.

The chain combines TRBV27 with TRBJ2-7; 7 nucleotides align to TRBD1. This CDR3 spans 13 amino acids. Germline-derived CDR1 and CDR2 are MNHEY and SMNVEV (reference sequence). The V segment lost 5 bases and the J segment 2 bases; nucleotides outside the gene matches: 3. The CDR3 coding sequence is TGTGCCAGCAGTGGCCAGGGGGCCTACGAGCAGTACTTC. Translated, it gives CASSGQGAYEQYF.

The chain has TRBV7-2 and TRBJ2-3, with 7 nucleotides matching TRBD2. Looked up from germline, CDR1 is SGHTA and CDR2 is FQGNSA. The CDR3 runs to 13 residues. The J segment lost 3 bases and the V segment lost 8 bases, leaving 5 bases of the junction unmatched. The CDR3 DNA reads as TGTGCCAGCGGGGGGGTTGCTACAGATACGCAGTATTTT. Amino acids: CASGGVATDTQYF.

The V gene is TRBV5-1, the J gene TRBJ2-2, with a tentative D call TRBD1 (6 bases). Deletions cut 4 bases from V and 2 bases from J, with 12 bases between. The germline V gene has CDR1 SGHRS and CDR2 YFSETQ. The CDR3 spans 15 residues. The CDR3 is CASSLSTGNTGELFF. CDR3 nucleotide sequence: TGCGCCAGCAGCCTCTCGACAGGTAACACCGGGGAGCTGTTTTTT.

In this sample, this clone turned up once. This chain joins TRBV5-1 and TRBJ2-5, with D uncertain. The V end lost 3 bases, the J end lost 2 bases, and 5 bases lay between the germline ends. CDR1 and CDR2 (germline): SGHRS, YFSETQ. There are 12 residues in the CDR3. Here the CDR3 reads CASSYPQETQYF. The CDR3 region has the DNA TGCGCCAGCAGCTACCCTCAAGAGACCCAGTACTTC.

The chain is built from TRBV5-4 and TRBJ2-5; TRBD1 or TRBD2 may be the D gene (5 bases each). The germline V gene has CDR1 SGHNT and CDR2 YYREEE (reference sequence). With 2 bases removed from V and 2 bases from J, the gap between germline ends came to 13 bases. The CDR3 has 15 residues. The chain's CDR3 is CASSLLGTMQETQYF. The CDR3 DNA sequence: TGTGCCAGCAGCTTACTAGGGACGATGCAAGAGACCCAGTACTTC. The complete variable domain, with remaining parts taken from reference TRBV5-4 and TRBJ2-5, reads ETGVTQSPTHLIKTRGQQVTLRCSSQSGHNTVSWYQQALGQGPQFIFQYYREEENGRGNFPPRFSGLQFPNYSSELNVNALELDDSALYLCASSLLGTMQETQYFGPGTRLLVL.

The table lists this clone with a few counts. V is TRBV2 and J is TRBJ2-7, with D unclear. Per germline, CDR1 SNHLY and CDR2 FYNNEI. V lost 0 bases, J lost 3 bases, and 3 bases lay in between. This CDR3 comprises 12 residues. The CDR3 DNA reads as TGTGCCAGCAGTGAAGCGGTCTACGAGCAGTACTTC. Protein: CASSEAVYEQYF.

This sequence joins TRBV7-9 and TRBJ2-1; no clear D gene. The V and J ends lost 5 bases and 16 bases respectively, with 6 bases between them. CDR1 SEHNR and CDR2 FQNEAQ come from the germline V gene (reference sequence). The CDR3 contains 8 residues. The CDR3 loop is CASSPVFF. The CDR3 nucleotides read TGTGCCAGCAGCCCCGTCTTCTTC.

CDR3 in DNA: TGTGCCAGCAGTTTAACCGGGAACACTGAAGCTTTCTTT. Translation gives CASSLTGNTEAFF. This sequence joins TRBV27 and TRBJ1-1; D gene unclear. Between the trimmed V and J ends, which lost 2 bases and 1 base, there was a span of 5 bases. Per the germline V gene, CDR1 is MNHEY and CDR2 is SMNVEV (reference sequence). The CDR3 spans 13 residues.

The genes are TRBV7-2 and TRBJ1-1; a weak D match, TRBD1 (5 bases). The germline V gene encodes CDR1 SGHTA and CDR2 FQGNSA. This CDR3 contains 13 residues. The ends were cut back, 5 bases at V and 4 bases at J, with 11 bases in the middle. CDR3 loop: CASSATRGTEAFF. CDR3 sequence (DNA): TGTGCCAGCAGCGCAACTAGGGGCACTGAAGCTTTCTTT.

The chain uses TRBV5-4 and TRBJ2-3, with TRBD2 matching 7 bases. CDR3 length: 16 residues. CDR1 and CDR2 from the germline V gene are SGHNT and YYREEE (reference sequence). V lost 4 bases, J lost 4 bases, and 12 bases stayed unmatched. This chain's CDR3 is CASSPNWSSGPDTQYF. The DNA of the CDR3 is TGTGCCAGCAGCCCTAATTGGTCTAGCGGCCCAGATACGCAGTATTTT. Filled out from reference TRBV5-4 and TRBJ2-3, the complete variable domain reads ETGVTQSPTHLIKTRGQQVTLRCSSQSGHNTVSWYQQALGQGPQFIFQYYREEENGRGNFPPRFSGLQFPNYSSELNVNALELDDSALYLCASSPNWSSGPDTQYFGPGTRLTVL.

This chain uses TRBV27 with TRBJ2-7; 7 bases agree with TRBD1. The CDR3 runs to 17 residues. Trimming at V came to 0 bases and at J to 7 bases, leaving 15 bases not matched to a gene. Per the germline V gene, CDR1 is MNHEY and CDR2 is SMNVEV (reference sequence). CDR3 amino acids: CASSLSKGWDSHREQYF. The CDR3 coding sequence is TGTGCCAGCAGTTTATCGAAAGGATGGGACAGTCATAGGGAGCAGTACTTC.

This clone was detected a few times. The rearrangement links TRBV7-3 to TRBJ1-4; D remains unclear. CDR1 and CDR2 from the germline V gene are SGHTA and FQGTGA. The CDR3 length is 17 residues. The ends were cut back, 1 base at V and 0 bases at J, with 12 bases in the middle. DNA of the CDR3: TGTGCCAGCAGCTTAATTCCGGGTTCGCCAACTAATGAAAAACTGTTTTTT. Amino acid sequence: CASSLIPGSPTNEKLFF. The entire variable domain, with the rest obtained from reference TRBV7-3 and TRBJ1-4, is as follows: GAGVSQTPSNKVTEKGKYVELRCDPISGHTALYWYRQSLGQGPEFLIYFQGTGAADDSGLPNDRFFAVRPEGSVSTLKIQRTERGDSAVYLCASSLIPGSPTNEKLFFGSGTQLSVL.

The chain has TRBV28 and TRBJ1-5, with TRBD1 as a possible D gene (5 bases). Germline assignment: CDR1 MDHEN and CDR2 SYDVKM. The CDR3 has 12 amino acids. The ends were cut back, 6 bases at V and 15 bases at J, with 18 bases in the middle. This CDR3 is CASSQGTARPHF. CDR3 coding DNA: TGTGCCAGCAGCCAAGGGACCGCACGGCCGCATTTT.

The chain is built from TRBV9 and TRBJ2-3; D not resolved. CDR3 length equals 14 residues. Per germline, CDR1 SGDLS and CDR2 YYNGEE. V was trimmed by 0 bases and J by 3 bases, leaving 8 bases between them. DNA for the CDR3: TGTGCCAGCAGCGTAGGGCTAGTAACAGATACGCAGTATTTT. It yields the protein CASSVGLVTDTQYF.

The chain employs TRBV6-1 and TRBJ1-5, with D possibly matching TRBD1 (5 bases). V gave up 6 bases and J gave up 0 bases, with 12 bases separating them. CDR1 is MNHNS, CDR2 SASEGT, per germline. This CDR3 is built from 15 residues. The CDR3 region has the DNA TGTGCCAGCAGGGGGGGGAGATATAGCAATCAGCCCCAGCATTTT. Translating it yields CASRGGRYSNQPQHF.

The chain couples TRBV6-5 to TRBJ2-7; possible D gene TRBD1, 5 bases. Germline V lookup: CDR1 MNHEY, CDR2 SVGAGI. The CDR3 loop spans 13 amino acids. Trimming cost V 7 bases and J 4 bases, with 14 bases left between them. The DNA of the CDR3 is TGTGCCAGCATGGGGCAGGATGTTTACGAGCAGTACTTC. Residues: CASMGQDVYEQYF.

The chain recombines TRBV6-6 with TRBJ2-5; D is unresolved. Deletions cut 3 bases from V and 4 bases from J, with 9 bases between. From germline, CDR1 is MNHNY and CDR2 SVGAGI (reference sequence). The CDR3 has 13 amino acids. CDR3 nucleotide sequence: TGTGCCAGCAGTTATAAGCGCCGAGAGACCCAGTACTTC. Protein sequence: CASSYKRRETQYF.

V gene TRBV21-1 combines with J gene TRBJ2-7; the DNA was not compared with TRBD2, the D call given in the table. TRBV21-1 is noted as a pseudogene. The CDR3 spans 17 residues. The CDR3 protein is CASSKTTSGGAYCEQYF. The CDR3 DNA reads TGTGCCAGCAGCAAGACGACTAGCGGGGGGGCGTATTGCGAGCAGTACTTC.

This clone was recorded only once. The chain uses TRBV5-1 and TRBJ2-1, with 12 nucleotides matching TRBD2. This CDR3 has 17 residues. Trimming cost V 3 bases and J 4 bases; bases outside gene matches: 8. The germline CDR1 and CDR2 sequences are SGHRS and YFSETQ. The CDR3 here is CASSSDPLAGGYNEQFF. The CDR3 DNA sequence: TGCGCCAGCAGCTCTGACCCCCTAGCGGGAGGGTACAATGAGCAGTTCTTC.

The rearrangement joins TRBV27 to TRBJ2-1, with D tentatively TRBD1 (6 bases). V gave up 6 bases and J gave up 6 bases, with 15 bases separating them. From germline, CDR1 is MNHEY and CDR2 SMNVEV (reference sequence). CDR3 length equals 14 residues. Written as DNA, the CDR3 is TGTGCCAGCAGACTGGACAGTAGAGTCAATGAGCAGTTCTTC. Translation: CASRLDSRVNEQFF.